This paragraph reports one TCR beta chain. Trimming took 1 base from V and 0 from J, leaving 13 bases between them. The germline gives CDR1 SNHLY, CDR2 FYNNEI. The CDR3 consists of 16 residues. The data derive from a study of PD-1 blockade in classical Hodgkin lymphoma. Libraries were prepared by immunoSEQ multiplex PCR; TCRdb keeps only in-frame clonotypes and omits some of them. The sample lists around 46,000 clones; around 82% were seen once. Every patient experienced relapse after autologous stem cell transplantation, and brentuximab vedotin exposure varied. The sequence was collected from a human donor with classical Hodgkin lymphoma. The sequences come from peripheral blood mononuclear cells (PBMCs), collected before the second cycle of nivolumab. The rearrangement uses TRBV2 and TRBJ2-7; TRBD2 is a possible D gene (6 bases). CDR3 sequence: CASSEDRGGSSYEQYF. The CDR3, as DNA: TGTGCCAGCAGTGAAGATCGTGGAGGGAGCTCCTACGAGCAGTACTTC. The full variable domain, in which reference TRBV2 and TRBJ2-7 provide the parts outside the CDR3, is EPEVTQTPSHQVTQMGQEVILRCVPISNHLYFYWYRQILGQKVEFLVSFYNNEISEKSEIFDDQFSVERPDGSNFTLKIRSTKLEDSAMYFCASSEDRGGSSYEQYFGPGTRLTVT.